Sequencing of this T cell receptor (beta chain) was carried out in a study of post-analysis software for immune sequencing data. Looking at the study overall: Progressive-relapsing, secondary progressive and relapsing-remitting multiple sclerosis were among the disease courses included.

Sequencing libraries made from TCR beta cDNA carried unique molecular identifiers. Input of roughly 0.95 to 11 million T cells yielded roughly 530,000 cDNA molecules. TCRdb redid the calling of the PCR reads with MiXCR, one entry per CDR3 protein. This sample yields about 620,000 distinct CDR3 sequences, of which roughly 47% are seen a single time; more than 1.5% belongs to the top ten. The CDR3 consists of 13 residues. Germline assignment: CDR1 MNHEY and CDR2 SVGAGI. Deletions cut 2 bases from V and 0 bases from J, with 5 bases between. Overall study findings and caveats: Relative to controls, patients with multiple sclerosis showed significantly lower normalized Chao1 diversity. Same-batch samples co-clustered strongly by F measure. TRBV5-6, TRBV5-1 and TRBV20-1 were among a few TRBV segments more frequent in patients than controls.

This clonotype turned up a few times. The antigen is undetermined. The receptor comes from a girl under 18 with multiple sclerosis. The sequencing sample was made of blood. This chain connects TRBV6-5 to TRBJ2-7; D ambiguous. The CDR3 sequence is CASSYRNSYEQYF. CDR3 DNA sequence: TGTGCCAGCAGTTACAGGAACTCCTACGAGCAGTACTTC.